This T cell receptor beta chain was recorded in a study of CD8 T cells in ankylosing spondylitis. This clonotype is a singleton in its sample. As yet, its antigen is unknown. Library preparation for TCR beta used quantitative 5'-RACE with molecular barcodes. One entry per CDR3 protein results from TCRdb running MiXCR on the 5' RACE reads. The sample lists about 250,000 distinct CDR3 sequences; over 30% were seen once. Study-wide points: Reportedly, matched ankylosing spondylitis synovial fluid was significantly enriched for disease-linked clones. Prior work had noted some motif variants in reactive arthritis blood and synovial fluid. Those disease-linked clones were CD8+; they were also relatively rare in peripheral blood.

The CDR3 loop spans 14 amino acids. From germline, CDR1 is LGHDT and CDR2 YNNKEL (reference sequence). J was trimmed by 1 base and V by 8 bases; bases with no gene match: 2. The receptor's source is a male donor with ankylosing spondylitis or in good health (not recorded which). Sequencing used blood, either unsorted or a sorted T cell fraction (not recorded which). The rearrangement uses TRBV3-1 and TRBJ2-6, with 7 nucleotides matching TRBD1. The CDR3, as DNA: TGTGCCAGCTGGGACAGTTCTGGGGCCAACGTCCTGACTTTC. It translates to CASWDSSGANVLTF.